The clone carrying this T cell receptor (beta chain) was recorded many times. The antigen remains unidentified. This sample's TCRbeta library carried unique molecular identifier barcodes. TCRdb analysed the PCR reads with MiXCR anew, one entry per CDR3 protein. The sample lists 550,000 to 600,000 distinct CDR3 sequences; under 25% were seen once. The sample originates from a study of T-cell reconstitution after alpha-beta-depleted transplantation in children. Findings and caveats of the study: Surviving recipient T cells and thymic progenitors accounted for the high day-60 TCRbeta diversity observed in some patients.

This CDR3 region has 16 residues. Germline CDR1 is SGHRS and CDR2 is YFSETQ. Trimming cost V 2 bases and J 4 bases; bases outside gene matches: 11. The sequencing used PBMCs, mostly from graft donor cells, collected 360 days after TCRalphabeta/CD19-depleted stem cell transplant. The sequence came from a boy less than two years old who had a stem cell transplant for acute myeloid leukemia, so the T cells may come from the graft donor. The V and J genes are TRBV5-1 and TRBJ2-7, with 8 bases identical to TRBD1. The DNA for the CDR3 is TGCGCCAGCAGCTTATCCTCCGGGACAGGTCCTTACGAGCAGTACGTC. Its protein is CASSLSSGTGPYEQYV.